These 3 T cell receptor beta chains share one sample of origin, sequenced in a study of Graves' ophthalmopathy and Graves' hyperthyroidism. Beta-chain TCR CDR3 regions were amplified from RNA transcripts. First-round RT-PCR with HTBI primers preceded a second-round multiplex PCR. Via MiXCR, TCRdb re-called the multiplex PCR reads, giving one row per CDR3 protein. The data show 600,000 to 700,000 distinct CDR3 sequences, about 38% seen once. Sample: peripheral blood. All receptors come from an adult man with Graves' ophthalmopathy.

The V call is TRBV20-1, the J call TRBJ2-7, with 9 bases aligning to TRBD2. CDR3 size: 14 residues. Germline V gene lookup returns CDR1 DFQATT and CDR2 SNEGSKA (reference sequence). The V segment lost 3 bases and the J segment 2 bases; nucleotides outside the gene matches: 5. The CDR3 sequence is CSASKTSGTYEQYF. The CDR3, as DNA: TGCAGTGCTAGTAAGACTAGCGGTACCTACGAGCAGTACTTC.

In this sample, this clonotype turned up many times. This chain uses TRBV11-1 with TRBJ1-2; D unresolved. The CDR3 spans 13 residues. The V and J ends lost 3 bases and 1 base respectively, with 6 bases between them. CDR1 SGHAT and CDR2 FQDESV come from the germline V gene (reference sequence). The CDR3 reads CASSLSLNYGYTF. In nucleotides, the CDR3 is TGTGCCAGCAGCTTGTCGCTTAACTATGGCTACACCTTC.

There are many counts of this clonotype. The chain uses TRBV10-3 and TRBJ2-7, with TRBD1 identical over 8 bases. V lost 6 bases to trimming and J lost 3 bases; unmatched junction nucleotides: 7. The CDR3 covers 14 residues. CDR1 is ENHRY, CDR2 SYGVKD, per germline. DNA for the CDR3: TGTGCCATCAGGAGTGGGACAGGCGACTACGAGCAGTACTTC. Translating gives CAIRSGTGDYEQYF.